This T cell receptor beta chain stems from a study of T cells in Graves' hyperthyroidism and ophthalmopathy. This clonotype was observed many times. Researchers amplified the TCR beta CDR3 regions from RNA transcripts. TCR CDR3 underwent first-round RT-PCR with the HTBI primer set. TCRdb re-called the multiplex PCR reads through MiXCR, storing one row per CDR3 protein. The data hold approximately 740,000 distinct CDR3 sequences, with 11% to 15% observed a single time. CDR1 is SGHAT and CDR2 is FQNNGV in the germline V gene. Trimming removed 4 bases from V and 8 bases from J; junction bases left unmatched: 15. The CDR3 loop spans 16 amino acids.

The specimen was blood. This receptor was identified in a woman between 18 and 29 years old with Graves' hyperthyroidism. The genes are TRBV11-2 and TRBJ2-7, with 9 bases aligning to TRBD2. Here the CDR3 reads CASSSLNGSSGRKQYF. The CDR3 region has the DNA TGTGCCAGCAGCTCCCTCAATGGGAGTAGCGGGAGAAAGCAGTACTTC.